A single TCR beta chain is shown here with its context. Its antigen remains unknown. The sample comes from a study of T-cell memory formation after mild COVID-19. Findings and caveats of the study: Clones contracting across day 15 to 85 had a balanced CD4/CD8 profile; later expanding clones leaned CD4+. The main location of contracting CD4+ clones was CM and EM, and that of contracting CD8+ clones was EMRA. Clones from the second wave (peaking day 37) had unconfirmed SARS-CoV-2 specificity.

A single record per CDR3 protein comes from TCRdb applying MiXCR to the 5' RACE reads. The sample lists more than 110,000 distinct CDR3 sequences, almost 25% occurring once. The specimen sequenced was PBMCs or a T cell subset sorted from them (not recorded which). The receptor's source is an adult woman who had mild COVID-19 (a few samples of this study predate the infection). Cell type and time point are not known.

The CDR3 DNA is TGTGCCAGCAGCTCCCAAACGGGGGCTCGCACTGAAGCTTTCTTT. It translates to CASSSQTGARTEAFF. This chain links TRBV7-9 with TRBJ1-1, with D tentatively TRBD1 (6 bases). The germline V and J ends were trimmed by 4 bases and 4 bases, with 16 bases remaining between them. The germline V gene has CDR1 SEHNR and CDR2 FQNEAQ (reference sequence). The CDR3 spans 15 residues.